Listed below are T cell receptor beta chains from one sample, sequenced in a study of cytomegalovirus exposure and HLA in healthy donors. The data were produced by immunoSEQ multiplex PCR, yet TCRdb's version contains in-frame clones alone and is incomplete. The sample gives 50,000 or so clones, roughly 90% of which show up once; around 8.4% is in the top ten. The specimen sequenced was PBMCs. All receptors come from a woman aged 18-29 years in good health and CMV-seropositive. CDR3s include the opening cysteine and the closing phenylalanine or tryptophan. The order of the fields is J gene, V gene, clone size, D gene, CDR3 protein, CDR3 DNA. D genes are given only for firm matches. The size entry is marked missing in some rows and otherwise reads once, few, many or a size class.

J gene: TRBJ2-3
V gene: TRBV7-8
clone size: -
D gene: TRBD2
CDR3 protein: CASSLGSGGNTDTQYF
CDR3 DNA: TGTGCCAGCAGCTTAGGGAGCGGGGGTAACACAGATACGCAGTATTTT

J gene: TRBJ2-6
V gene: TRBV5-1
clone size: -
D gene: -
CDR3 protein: CASSLYPGHTSGANVLTF
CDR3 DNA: TGCGCCAGCAGCTTGTACCCGGGACACACCTCTGGGGCCAACGTCCTGACTTTC

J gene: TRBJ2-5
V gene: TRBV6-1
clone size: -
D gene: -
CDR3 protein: CASSAVRGRVETQYF
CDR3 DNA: TGTGCCAGCAGCGCGGTGCGAGGGCGGGTAGAGACCCAGTACTTC

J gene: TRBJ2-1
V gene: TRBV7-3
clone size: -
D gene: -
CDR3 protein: CASSLDNGLYNEQFF
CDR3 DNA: TGTGCCAGCAGCTTAGACAACGGCCTCTACAATGAGCAGTTCTTC

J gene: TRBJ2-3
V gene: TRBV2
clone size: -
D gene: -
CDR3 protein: CASRRLTGASTDTQYF
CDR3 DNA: TGTGCCAGCCGTCGGTTGACAGGCGCTAGCACAGATACGCAGTATTTT

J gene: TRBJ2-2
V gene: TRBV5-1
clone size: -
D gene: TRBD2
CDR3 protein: CASSLALAGANTGELFF
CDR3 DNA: TGCGCCAGCAGCTTGGCCCTAGCGGGGGCCAACACCGGGGAGCTGTTTTTT

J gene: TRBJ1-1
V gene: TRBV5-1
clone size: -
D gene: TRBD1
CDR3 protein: CASSRDRPMNTEAFF
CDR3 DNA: TGCGCCAGCAGCCGGGACAGGCCCATGAACACTGAAGCTTTCTTT

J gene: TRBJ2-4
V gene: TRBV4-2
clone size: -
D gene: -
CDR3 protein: CASSQDWVAAPNIQYF
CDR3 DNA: TGTGCCAGCAGCCAAGATTGGGTAGCGGCACCAAACATTCAGTACTTC

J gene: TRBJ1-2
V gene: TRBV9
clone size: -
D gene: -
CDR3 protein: CASSVGGPGAGGYTF
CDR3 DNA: TGTGCCAGCAGCGTAGGGGGTCCAGGGGCAGGCGGCTACACCTTC

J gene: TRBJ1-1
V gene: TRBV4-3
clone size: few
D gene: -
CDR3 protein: CASSQDDESAEAFF
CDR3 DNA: TGCGCCAGCAGCCAAGATGACGAGAGCGCTGAAGCTTTCTTT

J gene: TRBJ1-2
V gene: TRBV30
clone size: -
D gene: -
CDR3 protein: CAWAGQASNYGYTF
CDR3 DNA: TGTGCCTGGGCTGGACAAGCGTCTAACTATGGCTACACCTTC

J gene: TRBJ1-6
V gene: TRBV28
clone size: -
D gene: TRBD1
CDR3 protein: CASSGTGGFVNSPLHF
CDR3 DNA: TGTGCCAGCAGTGGGACAGGGGGTTTCGTTAATTCACCCCTCCACTTT

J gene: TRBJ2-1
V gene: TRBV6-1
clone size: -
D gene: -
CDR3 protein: CASSEDIFKQFF
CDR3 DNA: TGTGCCAGCAGTGAAGACATCTTCAAACAGTTCTTC

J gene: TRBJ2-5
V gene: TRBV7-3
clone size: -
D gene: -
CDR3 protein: CASSSTGSQETQYF
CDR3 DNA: TGTGCCAGCAGCTCTACGGGGTCTCAAGAGACCCAGTACTTC

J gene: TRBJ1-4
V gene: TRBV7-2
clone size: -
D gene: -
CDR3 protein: CASSLSGATNEKLFF
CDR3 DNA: TGTGCCAGCAGCTTATCGGGTGCAACTAATGAAAAACTGTTTTTT

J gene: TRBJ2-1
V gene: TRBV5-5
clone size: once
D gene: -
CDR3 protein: CASSLRQDEQFF
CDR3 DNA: TGTGCCAGCAGCTTGAGGCAGGATGAGCAGTTCTTC

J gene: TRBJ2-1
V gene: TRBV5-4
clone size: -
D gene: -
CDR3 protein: CASSHLPDRNYNEQFF
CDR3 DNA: TGTGCCAGCAGCCACCTTCCGGACAGAAATTACAATGAGCAGTTCTTC

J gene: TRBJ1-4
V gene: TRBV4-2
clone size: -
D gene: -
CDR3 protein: CASSQEMSGGNEKLFF
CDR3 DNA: TGTGCCAGCAGCCAAGAGATGTCGGGAGGCAATGAAAAACTGTTTTTT

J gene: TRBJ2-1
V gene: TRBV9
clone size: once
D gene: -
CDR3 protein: CASSVKPLKGFSYNEQFF
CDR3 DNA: TGTGCCAGCAGCGTAAAACCCCTCAAGGGGTTCTCCTACAATGAGCAGTTCTTC

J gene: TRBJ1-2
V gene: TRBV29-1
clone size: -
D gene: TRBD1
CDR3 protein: CSVGSMTGGGGGYTF
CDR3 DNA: TGCAGCGTCGGAAGCATGACAGGGGGTGGTGGTGGCTACACCTTC

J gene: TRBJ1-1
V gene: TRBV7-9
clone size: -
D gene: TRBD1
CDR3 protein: CASSLGQGMDTEAFF
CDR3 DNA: TGTGCCAGCAGCTTAGGACAGGGGATGGACACTGAAGCTTTCTTT

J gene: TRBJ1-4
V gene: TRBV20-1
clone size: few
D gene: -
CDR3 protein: CSAPLSEKLFF
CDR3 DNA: TGCAGTGCTCCCCTTAGTGAAAAACTGTTTTTT

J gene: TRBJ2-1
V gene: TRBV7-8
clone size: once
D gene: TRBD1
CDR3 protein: CASSFPGTGGYNEQFF
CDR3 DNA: TGTGCCAGCAGCTTTCCCGGGACAGGGGGCTACAATGAGCAGTTCTTC

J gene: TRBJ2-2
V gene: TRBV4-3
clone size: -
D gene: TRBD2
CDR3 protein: CASSQDILGLTRAVPGELFF
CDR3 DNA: TGCGCCAGCAGCCAAGATATATTGGGACTAACACGGGCGGTTCCCGGGGAGCTGTTTTTT

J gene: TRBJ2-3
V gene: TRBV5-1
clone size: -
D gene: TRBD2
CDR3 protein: CASSQLAGGAEDTQYF
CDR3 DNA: TGCGCCAGCAGCCAACTAGCGGGGGGAGCGGAAGATACGCAGTATTTT

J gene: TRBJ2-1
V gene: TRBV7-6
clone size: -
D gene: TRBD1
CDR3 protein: CASTQGQGADNEQFF
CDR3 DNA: TGTGCCAGCACCCAGGGACAGGGGGCCGACAATGAGCAGTTCTTC

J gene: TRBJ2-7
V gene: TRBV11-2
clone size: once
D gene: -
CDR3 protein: CASSFRPGHQSSYEQYF
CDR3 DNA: TGTGCCAGCAGCTTTAGACCGGGACACCAAAGCTCCTACGAGCAGTACTTC

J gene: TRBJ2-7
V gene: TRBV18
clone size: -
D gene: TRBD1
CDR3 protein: CASSSRQGAYEQYF
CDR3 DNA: TGTGCCAGCTCATCCCGACAGGGTGCCTACGAGCAGTACTTC

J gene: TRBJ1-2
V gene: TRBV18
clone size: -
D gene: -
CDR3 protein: CASSLKTGGDYGYTF
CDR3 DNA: TGTGCCAGCTCACTCAAGACAGGCGGTGACTATGGCTACACCTTC